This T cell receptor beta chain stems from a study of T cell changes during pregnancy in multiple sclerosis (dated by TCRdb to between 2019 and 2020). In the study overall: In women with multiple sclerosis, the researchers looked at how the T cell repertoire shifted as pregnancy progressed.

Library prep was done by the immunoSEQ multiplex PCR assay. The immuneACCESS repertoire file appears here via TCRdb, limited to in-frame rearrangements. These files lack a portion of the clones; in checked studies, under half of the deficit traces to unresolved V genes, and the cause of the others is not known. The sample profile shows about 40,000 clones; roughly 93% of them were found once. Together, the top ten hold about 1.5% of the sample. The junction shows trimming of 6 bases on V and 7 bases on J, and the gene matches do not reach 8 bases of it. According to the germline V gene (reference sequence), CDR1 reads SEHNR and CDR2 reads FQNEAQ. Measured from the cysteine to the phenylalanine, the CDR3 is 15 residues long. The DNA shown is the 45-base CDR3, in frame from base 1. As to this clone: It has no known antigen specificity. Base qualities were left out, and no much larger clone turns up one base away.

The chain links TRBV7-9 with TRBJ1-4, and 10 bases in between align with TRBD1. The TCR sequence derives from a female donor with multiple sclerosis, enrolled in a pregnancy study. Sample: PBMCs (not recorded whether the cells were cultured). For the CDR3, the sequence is CASSRAGTGAEKLFF. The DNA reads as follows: TGTGCCAGCAGTCGCGCCGGGACAGGGGCTGAAAAACTGTTTTTT.